This paragraph covers one T cell receptor beta chain sequence. The data were obtained in a study of blood T cell repertoires in COVID-19. Turning to the study itself: Material from acute and convalescent COVID-19 was sourced from the United States, Italy and Spain.

V trimming: 0 bases; J trimming: 0 bases; junction bases outside the gene matches: 7. Germline-derived CDR1 and CDR2 are MNHEY and SVGEGT. The CDR3 covers 20 residues. In the source study's methods: Amplifying reference gene primers gave estimates of nucleated cell counts. Here immunoSEQ multiplex PCR was the method, and the copy in TCRdb shows in-frame clones only, minus some. V and J calls and clone size are given by that table; D and trimming were obtained from the DNA. The profile shows about 300,000 clones, roughly 86% of them singletons. The specimen sequenced was peripheral blood. The V gene is TRBV6-2 or TRBV6-3, the J gene TRBJ2-1, with 14 positions matching TRBD2. This clonotype was obtained from a man between 65 and 85 years old with acute or convalescent COVID-19. Here the CDR3 reads CASSYSGTSGGPSSYNEQFF. The DNA for the CDR3 is TGTGCCAGCAGTTACTCCGGGACTAGCGGGGGTCCGAGCTCCTACAATGAGCAGTTCTTC.